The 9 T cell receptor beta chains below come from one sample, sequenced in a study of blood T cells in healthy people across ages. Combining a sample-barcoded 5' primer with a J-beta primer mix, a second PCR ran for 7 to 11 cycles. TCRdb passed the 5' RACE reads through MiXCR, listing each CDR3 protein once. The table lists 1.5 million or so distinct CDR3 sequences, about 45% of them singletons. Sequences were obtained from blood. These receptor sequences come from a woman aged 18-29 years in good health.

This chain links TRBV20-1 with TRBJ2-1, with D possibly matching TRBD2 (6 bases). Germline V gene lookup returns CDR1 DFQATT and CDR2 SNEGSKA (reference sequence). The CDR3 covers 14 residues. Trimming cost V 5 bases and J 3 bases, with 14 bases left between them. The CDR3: CSAEGTQNYNEQFF. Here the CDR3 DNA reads TGCAGTGCTGAAGGGACTCAAAACTACAATGAGCAGTTCTTC.

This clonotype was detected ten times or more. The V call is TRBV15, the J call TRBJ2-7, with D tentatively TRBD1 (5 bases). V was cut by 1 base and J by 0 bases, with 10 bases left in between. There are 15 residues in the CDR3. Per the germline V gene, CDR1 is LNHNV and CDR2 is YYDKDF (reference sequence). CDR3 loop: CATSRAGPLSYEQYF. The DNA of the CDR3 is TGTGCCACCAGCAGAGCAGGGCCTCTCTCCTACGAGCAGTACTTC. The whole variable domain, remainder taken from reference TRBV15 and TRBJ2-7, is DAMVIQNPRYQVTQFGKPVTLSCSQTLNHNVMYWYQQKSSQAPKLLFHYYDKDFNNEADTPDNFQSRRPNTSFCFLDIRSPGLGDTAMYLCATSRAGPLSYEQYFGPGTRLTVT.

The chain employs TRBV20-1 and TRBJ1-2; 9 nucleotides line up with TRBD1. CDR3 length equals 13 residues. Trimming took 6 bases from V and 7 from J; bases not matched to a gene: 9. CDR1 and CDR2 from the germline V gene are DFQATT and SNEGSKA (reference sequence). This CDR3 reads CSAAGTGTGGYTF. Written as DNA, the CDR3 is TGCAGTGCCGCCGGGACAGGGACCGGTGGCTACACCTTC.

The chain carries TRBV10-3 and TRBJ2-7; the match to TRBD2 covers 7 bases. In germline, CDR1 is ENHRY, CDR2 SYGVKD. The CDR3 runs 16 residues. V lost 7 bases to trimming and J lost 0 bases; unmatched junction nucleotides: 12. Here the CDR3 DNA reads TGTGCCATCACCACTTGGGAGGGCCACACCTCCTACGAGCAGTACTTC. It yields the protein CAITTWEGHTSYEQYF.

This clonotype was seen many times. CDR3 nucleotides: TGTGCCAGCAGCTACCGGGACAGCTACAATGAGCAGTTCTTC. Residues: CASSYRDSYNEQFF. The chain uses TRBV6-2 or TRBV6-3 and TRBJ2-1, with 7 bases matching TRBD1. The germline V gene encodes CDR1 MNHEY and CDR2 SVGEGT. This CDR3 contains 14 residues. With V trimmed by 6 bases and J by 3 bases, 5 bases remained unmatched.

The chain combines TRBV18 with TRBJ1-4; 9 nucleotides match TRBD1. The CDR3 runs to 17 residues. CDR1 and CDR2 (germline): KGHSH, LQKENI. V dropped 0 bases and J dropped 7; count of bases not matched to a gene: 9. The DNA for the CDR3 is TGTGCCAGCTCACCACCGGGACAGGGCGTTCTTCGTGAAAAACTGTTTTTT. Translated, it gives CASSPPGQGVLREKLFF.

CDR3 loop: CSVEGRYPTEAFF. The DNA of the CDR3 is TGCAGCGTTGAAGGCAGGTACCCCACTGAAGCTTTCTTT. The chain recombines TRBV29-1 with TRBJ1-1; the D is unclear. Germline CDR1 reads SQVTM; CDR2 reads ANQGSEA. The CDR3 is 13 amino acids. V lost 1 base to trimming and J lost 4 bases, with 10 bases between them.

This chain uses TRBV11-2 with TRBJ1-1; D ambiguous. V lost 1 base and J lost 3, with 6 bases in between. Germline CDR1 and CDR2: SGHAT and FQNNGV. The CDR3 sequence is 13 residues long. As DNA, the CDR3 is TGTGCCAGCAGCTTAGTAACTTACACTGAAGCTTTCTTT. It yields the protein CASSLVTYTEAFF.

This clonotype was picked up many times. CDR3: CASSLGTSRNIQYF. The CDR3 coding sequence is TGTGCCAGCAGCCTCGGGACTAGCCGAAACATTCAGTACTTC. The rearrangement joins TRBV7-2 to TRBJ2-4; 9 bases line up with TRBD2. V was pared by 5 bases and J by 6 bases, with 5 bases of the junction left unmatched. The CDR3 contains 14 residues. Germline V gene sequence: CDR1 SGHTA, CDR2 FQGNSA.